Below, one T cell receptor beta chain is given with its context. Its antigen remains unknown. This record belongs to a study of shared clonotypes between healthy human individuals. Study in general: Each donor's CD8 memory used one plate, CD8 naive two, each CD4 subset three.

Clones were read by immunoSEQ multiplex PCR, and TCRdb kept only the in-frame ones, dropping some. The table lists about 2.1 million clones, just under 95% of them singletons. Naive CD8 cells lacked CD45RO and underwent positive selection for CCR7, leaving out terminally differentiated effector memory CD45RA+ cells. Study-wide points: Some naive CD4 clonotypes, roughly 4.8%, turned up in common across a few donors.

The source material was naive CD8+ T cells from PBMCs. This TCR was sampled from a man younger than 35 in good health. Some clones in this sample may be carry-over from other donors' samples.

CDR3 bases: TGCAGCGTTGAAGACCCAGGGGGAGGCTACACCTTC. The encoded protein is CSVEDPGGGYTF. The V call is TRBV29-1, the J call TRBJ1-2; TRBD1 aligns across 7 bases. This CDR3 has 12 amino acids. Germline values: CDR1 SQVTM, CDR2 ANQGSEA. V shed 0 bases, J shed 8 bases, and the junction held 3 bases outside the gene matches.